Listed below are T cell receptor beta chains from one sample, sequenced in a study of shared clonotypes between healthy human individuals. The protocol was immunoSEQ multiplex PCR, while the TCRdb copy is restricted to in-frame clones and leaves out a portion. Here the sample spans over a million clones, around 98% being singletons. Sequencing input: naive CD4+ T cells sorted from blood. The receptors originated from a man younger than 45 in good health. Each CDR3 is given with its conserved first and last residue. D genes are given only for firm matches. Rows give clone size only sometimes, using once, few, many, or a class for an expanded clone.

d_call	j_call	v_call	cdr3_length	clone_size	cdr3_nt	cdr3_aa
.	TRBJ2-2	TRBV11-3	16	.	TGTGCCAGCAGCTTAGGTCCAGGGATGGGGACCGGGGAGCTGTTTTTT	CASSLGPGMGTGELFF
TRBD2	TRBJ2-1	TRBV27	13	.	TGTGCCAGCAGGTACGGGACTAGAGATGAGCAGTTCTTC	CASRYGTRDEQFF
.	TRBJ2-5	TRBV5-6	14	once	TGTGCCCCGACTTATGACGGCTTCCAAGAAACCCAGTACTTC	CAPTYDGFQETQYF
.	TRBJ2-5	TRBV7-8	17	.	TGTGCCAGCAGCTCAGCACGCGGGACCTCGGTGAGAGAGACCCAGTACTTC	CASSSARGTSVRETQYF
TRBD1	TRBJ1-5	TRBV2	18	.	TGTGCCAGCAGTGAAGATTGGACAGGCGAATATAGCAATCAGCCCCAGCATTTT	CASSEDWTGEYSNQPQHF
.	TRBJ2-1	TRBV9	16	.	TGTGCCAGCAGCGTTACCGAGGGACTGGCCTACAATGAGCAGTTCTTC	CASSVTEGLAYNEQFF
.	TRBJ2-2	TRBV19	15	.	TGTGCCAGTAGTCCGAGGACTCTAAACACCGGGGAGCTGTTTTTT	CASSPRTLNTGELFF
.	TRBJ2-7	TRBV7-9	14	.	TGTGCCAGCAGCTCACGACAGCGACCGGACATGAGTTCATTC	CASSSRQRPDMSSF
.	TRBJ2-1	TRBV20-1	11	.	TGCAGTGCTAGAGGTGGCAATGAGCAGTTCTTC	CSARGGNEQFF
TRBD2	TRBJ2-1	TRBV11-2	13	.	TGTGCCAGCAGCATCTGGGGAGGGGCTGAGCAGTTCTTC	CASSIWGGAEQFF
TRBD2	TRBJ2-3	TRBV7-9	16	.	TGTGCCAGCAGCTCCATAACTAGCGGGGGACGGGATACGCAGTATTTT	CASSSITSGGRDTQYF
TRBD1	TRBJ2-7	TRBV5-1	16	.	TGCGCCAGCAGCTTGGGGGACAGGGGATGGTCCTACGAGCAGTACTTC	CASSLGDRGWSYEQYF
.	TRBJ1-2	TRBV20-1	10	.	TGCAGTGCTCGAAGATATGGCTACACCTTC	CSARRYGYTF